What follows are 3 T cell receptor beta chains derived from one specimen sequenced in a study of PD-1 blockade in classical Hodgkin lymphoma. TCRdb's copy holds only in-frame clones and misses some; the assay was immunoSEQ multiplex PCR. The sample holds 41,000 or so clones, 69% seen once. As to time point: cycle 4 day 1 (C4D1), after less than seven weeks of nivolumab. Relapses following autologous stem cell transplantation were seen in all patients, with brentuximab vedotin exposure varying. Sequences were derived from peripheral blood mononuclear cells (PBMCs), sampled before the fourth cycle of nivolumab. Source of these receptors: a human donor with classical Hodgkin lymphoma.

This sequence joins TRBV19 and TRBJ1-1; D unresolved. The CDR3 has 13 amino acids. From germline, CDR1 is LNHDA and CDR2 SQIVND (reference sequence). The germline V and J ends were trimmed by 3 bases and 0 bases, with 5 bases remaining between them. The CDR3 DNA reads TGTGCCAGTAGTATTAGTCTGAACACTGAAGCTTTCTTT. Translated: CASSISLNTEAFF.

The V and J genes are TRBV2 and TRBJ2-1; the D gene is possibly TRBD2 (6 bases). Trimming shortened V by 5 bases and J by 7 bases, and 21 bases separated the two germline ends. Looked up from germline, CDR1 is SNHLY and CDR2 is FYNNEI. The CDR3 length is 16 residues. CDR3 bases: TGTGCCAGCAGTCAACAGGACTACCCTTCGTGGAATGAGCAGTTCTTC. It yields the protein CASSQQDYPSWNEQFF. The complete variable domain, with remaining parts taken from reference TRBV2 and TRBJ2-1, reads EPEVTQTPSHQVTQMGQEVILRCVPISNHLYFYWYRQILGQKVEFLVSFYNNEISEKSEIFDDQFSVERPDGSNFTLKIRSTKLEDSAMYFCASSQQDYPSWNEQFFGPGTRLTVL.

The V call is TRBV2, the J call TRBJ2-7; no definite D call. The germline CDR1 and CDR2 sequences are SNHLY and FYNNEI. The V end was cut by 6 bases, the J end by 4 bases, with 7 bases between. CDR3 length: 11 residues. CDR3 in amino acids: CASRFTYEQYF. The CDR3 coding sequence is TGTGCCAGCAGATTTACATACGAGCAGTACTTC.